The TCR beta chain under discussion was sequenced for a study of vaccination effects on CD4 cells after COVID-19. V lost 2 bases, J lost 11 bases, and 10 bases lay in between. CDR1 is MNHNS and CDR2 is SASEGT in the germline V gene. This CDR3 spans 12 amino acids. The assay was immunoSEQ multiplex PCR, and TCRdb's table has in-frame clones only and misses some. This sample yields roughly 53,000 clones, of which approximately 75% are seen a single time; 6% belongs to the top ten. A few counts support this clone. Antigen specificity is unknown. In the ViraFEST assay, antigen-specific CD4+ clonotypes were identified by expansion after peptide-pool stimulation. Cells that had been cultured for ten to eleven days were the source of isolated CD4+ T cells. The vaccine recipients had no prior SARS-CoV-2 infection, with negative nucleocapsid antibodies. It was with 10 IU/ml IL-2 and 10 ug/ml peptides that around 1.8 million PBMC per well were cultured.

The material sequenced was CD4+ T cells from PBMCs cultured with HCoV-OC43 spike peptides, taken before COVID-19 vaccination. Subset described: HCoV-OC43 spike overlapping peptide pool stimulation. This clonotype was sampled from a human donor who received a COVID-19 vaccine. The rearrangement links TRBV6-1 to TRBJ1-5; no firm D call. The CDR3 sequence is CASSEFAEAQHF. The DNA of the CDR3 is TGTGCCAGCAGTGAATTCGCGGAGGCCCAGCATTTT.